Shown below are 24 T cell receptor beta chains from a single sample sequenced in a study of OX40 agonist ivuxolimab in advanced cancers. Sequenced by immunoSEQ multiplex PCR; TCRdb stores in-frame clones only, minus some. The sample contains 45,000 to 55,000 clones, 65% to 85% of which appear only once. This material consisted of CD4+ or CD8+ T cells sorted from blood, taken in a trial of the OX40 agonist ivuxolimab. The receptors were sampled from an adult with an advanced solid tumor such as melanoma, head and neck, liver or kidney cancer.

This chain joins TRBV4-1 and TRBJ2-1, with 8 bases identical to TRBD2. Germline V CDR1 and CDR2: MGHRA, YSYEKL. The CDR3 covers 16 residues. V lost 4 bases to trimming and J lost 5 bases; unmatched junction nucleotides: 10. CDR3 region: CASSREGSGGDNEQFF. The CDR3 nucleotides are TGCGCCAGCAGCCGCGAGGGAAGCGGGGGTGACAATGAGCAGTTCTTC.

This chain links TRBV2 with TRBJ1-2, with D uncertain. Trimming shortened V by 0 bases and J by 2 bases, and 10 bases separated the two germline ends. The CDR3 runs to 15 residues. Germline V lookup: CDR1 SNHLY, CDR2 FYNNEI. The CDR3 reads CASSEALRWNYGYTF. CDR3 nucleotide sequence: TGTGCCAGCAGTGAAGCGCTTCGGTGGAACTATGGCTACACCTTC.

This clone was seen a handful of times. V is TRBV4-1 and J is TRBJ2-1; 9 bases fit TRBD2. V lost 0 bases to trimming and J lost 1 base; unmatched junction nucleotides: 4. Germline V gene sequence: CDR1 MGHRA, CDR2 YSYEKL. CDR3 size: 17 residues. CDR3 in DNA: TGCGCCAGCAGCCAAGAGGGGAGCGGGGGGTCCTACAATGAGCAGTTCTTC. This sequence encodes CASSQEGSGGSYNEQFF.

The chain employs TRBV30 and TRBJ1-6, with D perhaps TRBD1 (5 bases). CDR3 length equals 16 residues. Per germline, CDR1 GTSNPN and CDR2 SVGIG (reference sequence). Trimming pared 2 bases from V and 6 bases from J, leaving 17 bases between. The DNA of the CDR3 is TGTGCCTGGAGTAGGGACTACAGTCCTACTAATTCACCCCTCCACTTT. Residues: CAWSRDYSPTNSPLHF. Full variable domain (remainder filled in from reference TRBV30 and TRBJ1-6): SQTIHQWPATLVQPVGSPLSLECTVEGTSNPNLYWYRQAAGRGLQLLFYSVGIGQISSEVPQNLSASRPQDRQFILSSKKLLLSDSGFYLCAWSRDYSPTNSPLHFGNGTRLTVT.

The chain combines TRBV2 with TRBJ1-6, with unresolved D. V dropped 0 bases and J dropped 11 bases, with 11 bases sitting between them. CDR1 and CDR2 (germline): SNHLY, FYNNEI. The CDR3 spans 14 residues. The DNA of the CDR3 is TGTGCCAGCAGTGAAGCGCTTAGGAGGACACCCCTCCACTTT. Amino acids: CASSEALRRTPLHF.

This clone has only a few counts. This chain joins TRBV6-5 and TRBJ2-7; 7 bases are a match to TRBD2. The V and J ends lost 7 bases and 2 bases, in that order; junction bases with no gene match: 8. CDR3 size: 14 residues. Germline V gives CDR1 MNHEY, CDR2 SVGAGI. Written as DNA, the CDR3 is TGTGCCAGCACCCTCGGGGGACTACCCTACGAGCAGTACTTC. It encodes CASTLGGLPYEQYF.

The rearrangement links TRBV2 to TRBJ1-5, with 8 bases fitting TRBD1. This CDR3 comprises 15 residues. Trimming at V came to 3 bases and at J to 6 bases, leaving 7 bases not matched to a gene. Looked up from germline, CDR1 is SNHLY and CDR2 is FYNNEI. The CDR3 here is CASSELQGVGQPQHF. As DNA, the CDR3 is TGTGCCAGCAGTGAGTTACAGGGGGTAGGTCAGCCCCAGCATTTT.

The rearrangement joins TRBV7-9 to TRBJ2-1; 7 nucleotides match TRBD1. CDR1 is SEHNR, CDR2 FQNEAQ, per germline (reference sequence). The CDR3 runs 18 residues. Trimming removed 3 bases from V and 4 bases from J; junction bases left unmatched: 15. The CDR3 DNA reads TGTGCCAGCAGCTTGATACACGAACCGGGACAGATATACAATGAGCAGTTCTTC. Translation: CASSLIHEPGQIYNEQFF.

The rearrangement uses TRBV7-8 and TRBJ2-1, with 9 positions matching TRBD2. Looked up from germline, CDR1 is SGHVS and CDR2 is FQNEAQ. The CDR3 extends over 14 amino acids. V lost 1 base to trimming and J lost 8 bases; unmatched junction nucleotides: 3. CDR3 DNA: TGTGCCAGCAGCTTAGGGACTAGCGATTATGAGCAGTTCTTC. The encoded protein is CASSLGTSDYEQFF.

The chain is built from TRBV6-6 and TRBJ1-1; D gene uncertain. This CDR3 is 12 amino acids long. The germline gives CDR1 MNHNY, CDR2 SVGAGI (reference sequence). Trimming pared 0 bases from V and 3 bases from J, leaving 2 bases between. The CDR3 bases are TGTGCCAGCAGTTACTCGTACACTGAAGCTTTCTTT. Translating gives CASSYSYTEAFF.

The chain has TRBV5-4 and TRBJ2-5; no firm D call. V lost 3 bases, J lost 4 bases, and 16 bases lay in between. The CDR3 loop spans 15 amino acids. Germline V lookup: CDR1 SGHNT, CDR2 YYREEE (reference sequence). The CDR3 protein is CASSSGFGSGETQYF. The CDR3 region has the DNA TGTGCCAGCAGCTCCGGTTTCGGAAGTGGAGAGACCCAGTACTTC. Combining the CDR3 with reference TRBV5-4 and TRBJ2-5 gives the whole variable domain ETGVTQSPTHLIKTRGQQVTLRCSSQSGHNTVSWYQQALGQGPQFIFQYYREEENGRGNFPPRFSGLQFPNYSSELNVNALELDDSALYLCASSSGFGSGETQYFGPGTRLLVL.

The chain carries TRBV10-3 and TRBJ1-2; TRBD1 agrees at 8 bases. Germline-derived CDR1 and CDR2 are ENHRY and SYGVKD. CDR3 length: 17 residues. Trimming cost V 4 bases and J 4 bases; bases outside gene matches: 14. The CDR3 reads CAISGGAGQDPSYGYTF. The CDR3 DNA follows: TGTGCCATCAGTGGGGGGGCGGGACAGGACCCATCCTATGGCTACACCTTC.

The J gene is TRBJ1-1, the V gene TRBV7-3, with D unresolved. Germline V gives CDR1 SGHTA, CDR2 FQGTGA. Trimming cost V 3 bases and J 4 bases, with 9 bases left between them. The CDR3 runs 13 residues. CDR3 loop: CASSFDGATEAFF. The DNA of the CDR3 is TGTGCCAGCAGCTTCGATGGCGCCACTGAAGCTTTCTTT. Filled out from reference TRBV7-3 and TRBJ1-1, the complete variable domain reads GAGVSQTPSNKVTEKGKYVELRCDPISGHTALYWYRQSLGQGPEFLIYFQGTGAADDSGLPNDRFFAVRPEGSVSTLKIQRTERGDSAVYLCASSFDGATEAFFGQGTRLTVV.

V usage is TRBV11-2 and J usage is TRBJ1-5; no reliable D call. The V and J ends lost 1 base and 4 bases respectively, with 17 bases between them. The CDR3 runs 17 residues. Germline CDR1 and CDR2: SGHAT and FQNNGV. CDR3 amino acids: CASSLGAAWAPNQPQHF. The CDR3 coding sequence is TGTGCCAGCAGCTTAGGGGCAGCCTGGGCGCCTAATCAGCCCCAGCATTTT.

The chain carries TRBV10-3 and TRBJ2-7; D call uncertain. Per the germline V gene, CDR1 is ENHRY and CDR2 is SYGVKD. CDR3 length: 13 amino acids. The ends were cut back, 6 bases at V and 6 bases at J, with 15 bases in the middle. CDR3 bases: TGTGCCATCAGCCCCTTAGGGTTTTCCGAGCAGTACTTC. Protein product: CAISPLGFSEQYF.

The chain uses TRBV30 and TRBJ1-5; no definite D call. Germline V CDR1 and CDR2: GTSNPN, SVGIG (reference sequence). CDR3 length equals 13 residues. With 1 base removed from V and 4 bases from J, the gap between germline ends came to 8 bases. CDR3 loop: CAWSANKNQPQHF. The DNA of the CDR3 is TGTGCCTGGAGTGCCAATAAGAATCAGCCCCAGCATTTT.

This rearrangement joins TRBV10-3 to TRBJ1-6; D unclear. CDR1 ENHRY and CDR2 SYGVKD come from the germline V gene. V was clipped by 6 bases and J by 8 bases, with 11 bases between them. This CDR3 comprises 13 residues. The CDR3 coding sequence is TGTGCCATCAGCCTGGAAATGGATTCACCCCTCCACTTT. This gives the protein CAISLEMDSPLHF.

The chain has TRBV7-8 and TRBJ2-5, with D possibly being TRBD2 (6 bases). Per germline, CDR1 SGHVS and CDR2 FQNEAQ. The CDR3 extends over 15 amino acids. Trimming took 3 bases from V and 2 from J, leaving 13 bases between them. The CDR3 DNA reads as TGTGCCAGCAGCTTCGGGGAGGCACTGCAAGAGACCCAGTACTTC. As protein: CASSFGEALQETQYF.

The CDR3 nucleotides read TGTGCCAGCAGTGAACAACAGTTAAATAATTCACCCCTCCACTTT. Amino acid sequence: CASSEQQLNNSPLHF. The rearrangement uses TRBV6-1 and TRBJ1-6; D is ambiguous. Trimming pared 2 bases from V and 5 bases from J, leaving 10 bases between. There are 15 residues in the CDR3. The germline V gene encodes CDR1 MNHNS and CDR2 SASEGT.

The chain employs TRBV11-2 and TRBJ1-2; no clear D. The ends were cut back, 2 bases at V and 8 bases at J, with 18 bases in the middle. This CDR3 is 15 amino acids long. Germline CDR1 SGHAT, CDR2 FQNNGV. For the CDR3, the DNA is TGTGCCAGCAGCTTAAATGGATTCCCCGGCGGGGGCTACACCTTC. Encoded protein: CASSLNGFPGGGYTF.

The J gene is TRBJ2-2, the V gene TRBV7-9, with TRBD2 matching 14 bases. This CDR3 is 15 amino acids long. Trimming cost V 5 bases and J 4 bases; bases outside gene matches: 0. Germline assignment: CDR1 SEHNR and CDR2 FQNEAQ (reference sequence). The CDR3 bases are TGTGCCAGCAGCGGGACTAGCGGGGGCACCGGGGAGCTGTTTTTT. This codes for CASSGTSGGTGELFF.

DNA of the CDR3: TGTGCCAGCAGTTCCGACTCAGGGTTTGAGCAGTTCTTC. This codes for CASSSDSGFEQFF. The V gene is TRBV5-4, the J gene TRBJ2-1; D perhaps matches TRBD1 (5 bases). V was clipped by 5 bases and J by 9 bases, with 15 bases between them. CDR1 and CDR2 (germline): SGHNT, YYREEE (reference sequence). The CDR3 consists of 13 residues.

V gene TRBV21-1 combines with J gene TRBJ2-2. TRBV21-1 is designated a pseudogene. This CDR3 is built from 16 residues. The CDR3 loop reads CASSKALGGRTGELFF. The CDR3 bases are TGTGCCAGCAGCAAAGCGCTCGGGGGCCGAACCGGGGAGCTGTTTTTT.

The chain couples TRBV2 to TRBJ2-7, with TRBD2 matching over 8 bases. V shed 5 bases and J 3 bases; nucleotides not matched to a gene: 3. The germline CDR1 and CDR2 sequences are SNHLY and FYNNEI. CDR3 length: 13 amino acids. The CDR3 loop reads CASSTSGYYEQYF. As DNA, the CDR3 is TGTGCCAGCAGTACTAGCGGTTACTACGAGCAGTACTTC.